Below, 4 T cell receptor beta chains from the same sample are listed, as sequenced in a study of blood T cell repertoires in COVID-19. Libraries were prepared by immunoSEQ multiplex PCR; TCRdb keeps only in-frame clonotypes and omits some of them. This sample has roughly 300,000 clones, with more than 75% found just once. Sequenced input: peripheral blood. These receptors were taken from a woman in her forties or fifties with acute or convalescent COVID-19.

This chain uses TRBV14 with TRBJ2-7; TRBD2 aligns across 8 bases. The CDR3 totals 14 residues. Germline V gene data show CDR1 as SGHDN and CDR2 as FVKESK. J was trimmed by 1 base and V by 7 bases; bases with no gene match: 6. The CDR3 loop is CASKRSGSSYEQYF. In DNA form, the CDR3 reads TGTGCCAGCAAGCGAAGCGGGAGTTCCTACGAGCAGTACTTC.

The sample holds one count of this clone. The chain uses TRBV11-2 and TRBJ1-1, with D possibly matching TRBD1 (6 bases). The germline gives CDR1 SGHAT, CDR2 FQNNGV. The CDR3 length is 14 residues. Trimming removed 5 bases from V and 5 bases from J, with 15 bases in between. CDR3 in DNA: TGTGCCAGCAGCCTACAGGGCGTGGGTACTGAAGCTTTCTTT. The encoded protein is CASSLQGVGTEAFF.

The V call is TRBV18, the J call TRBJ2-7, with TRBD1 matching 10 bases. J lost 5 bases, V lost 2 bases, and 3 bases had no gene match. CDR1 is KGHSH and CDR2 is LQKENI in the germline V gene. This CDR3 has 14 residues. The CDR3 region is CASSPSTGGDEQYF. CDR3 bases: TGTGCCAGCTCACCATCGACAGGGGGCGACGAGCAGTACTTC.

The chain is built from TRBV6-5 and TRBJ2-1; tentative D call: TRBD2 (5 bases). Germline V gives CDR1 MNHEY, CDR2 SVGAGI. Trimming pared 6 bases from V and 0 bases from J, leaving 12 bases between. The CDR3 contains 15 residues. The DNA for the CDR3 is TGTGCCAGCAGGTTACTAGTCCTCTCCTACAATGAGCAGTTCTTC. This sequence encodes CASRLLVLSYNEQFF.